Listed here are 28 T cell receptor beta chains from one sample, sequenced in a study of blood T cell repertoires in COVID-19. The assay was immunoSEQ multiplex PCR, and TCRdb's table has in-frame clones only and misses some. This sample has hundreds of thousands of clones, with about four fifths found just once. What was sequenced was PBMCs or T cells enriched from blood (not recorded which). These receptors came from a woman between 50 and 59 years old who had been exposed to COVID-19.

The J gene is TRBJ2-2, the V gene TRBV6-5; tentative D call: TRBD2 (5 bases). CDR1 is MNHEY, CDR2 SVGAGI, per germline. The V end was cut by 2 bases, the J end by 0 bases, with 10 bases between. This CDR3 spans 16 amino acids. In DNA form, the CDR3 reads TGTGCCAGCAGTTACCGGACTGTCGCGAACACCGGGGAGCTGTTTTTT. As protein: CASSYRTVANTGELFF.

The V and J genes are TRBV28 and TRBJ1-2, with a tentative D call TRBD1 (6 bases). V was shortened by 7 bases and J by 3 bases, with 12 bases between the two germline ends. The CDR3 consists of 13 residues. Looked up from germline, CDR1 is MDHEN and CDR2 is SYDVKM. Written as DNA, the CDR3 is TGTGCCAGCACCGTTACAGGGTACTATGGCTACACCTTC. Translated, it gives CASTVTGYYGYTF.

V usage is TRBV5-5 and J usage is TRBJ2-6; perhaps TRBD2 as D (6 bases). The CDR3 sequence is 18 residues long. Looked up from germline, CDR1 is SGHKS and CDR2 is YYEKEE (reference sequence). The V end was cut by 0 bases, the J end by 2 bases, with 15 bases between. The CDR3 DNA sequence: TGTGCCAGCAGCTTGGGGAGGGCAAGAATAGCTGGGGCCAACGTCCTGACTTTC. Amino acid sequence: CASSLGRARIAGANVLTF.

This clone appeared a single time. The chain links TRBV7-8 to TRBJ2-2, with 10 bases lining up with TRBD1. The trim removed 6 bases at V and 1 base at J, leaving 11 bases unmatched. Germline CDR1 reads SGHVS; CDR2 reads FQNEAQ. This CDR3 comprises 18 residues. CDR3 nucleotide sequence: TGTGCCAGCAGAACCCGGACAGGGGGTGGAAAGAACACCGGGGAGCTGTTTTTT. It specifies CASRTRTGGGKNTGELFF.

The V gene is TRBV7-9, the J gene TRBJ2-3; TRBD2 might be the D (5 bases). Germline-derived CDR1 and CDR2 are SEHNR and FQNEAQ (reference sequence). V was shortened by 0 bases and J by 5 bases, with 15 bases between the two germline ends. The CDR3 totals 16 residues. The CDR3 spells CASSLAQLGVIDTQYF. In DNA, the CDR3 is TGTGCCAGCAGCTTAGCCCAACTCGGGGTTATAGATACGCAGTATTTT.

V is TRBV6-5 and J is TRBJ1-1, with TRBD1 as a possible D gene (6 bases). Germline V CDR1 and CDR2: MNHEY, SVGAGI. The V gene lost 0 bases and the J gene lost 6 bases, with 17 bases spanning the gap. The CDR3 is made up of 16 amino acids. The CDR3 DNA follows: TGTGCCAGCAGTTACTCTCCGATTGACAGGTGGGCTGAAGCTTTCTTT. This gives the protein CASSYSPIDRWAEAFF.

The gene calls are TRBV18 and TRBJ1-1, with D perhaps TRBD1 (5 bases). Germline V gene sequence: CDR1 KGHSH, CDR2 LQKENI. Trimming took off 3 bases at V and 11 bases at J, with 13 bases between the two ends. This CDR3 spans 12 amino acids. DNA of the CDR3: TGTGCCAGCTCACCGGGTTTTTGGGGCGCTTTCTTT. This sequence encodes CASSPGFWGAFF.

The chain is built from TRBV5-1 and TRBJ2-7, with TRBD2 matching 9 bases. The CDR3 has 14 amino acids. From germline, CDR1 is SGHRS and CDR2 YFSETQ. Trimming took 5 bases from V and 4 from J; bases not matched to a gene: 7. The CDR3 DNA is TGCGCCAGCAGTCGGGCGGGGGGGAATTACGAGCAGTACTTC. Protein: CASSRAGGNYEQYF. The entire variable domain, with the rest obtained from reference TRBV5-1 and TRBJ2-7, is as follows: KAGVTQTPRYLIKTRGQQVTLSCSPISGHRSVSWYQQTPGQGLQFLFEYFSETQRNKGNFPGRFSGRQFSNSRSEMNVSTLELGDSALYLCASSRAGGNYEQYFGPGTRLTVT.

This clone came up a few times. The gene calls are TRBV4-1 and TRBJ2-2, with TRBD1 identical over 8 bases. Germline-derived CDR1 and CDR2 are MGHRA and YSYEKL. The length of the CDR3 is 15 residues. J was trimmed by 7 bases and V by 1 base; bases with no gene match: 5. As DNA, the CDR3 is TGCGCCAGCAGCCAAGTTTCTACAGGGGGCGGGGAGCTGTTTTTT. It translates to CASSQVSTGGGELFF.

The J gene is TRBJ2-2, the V gene TRBV9, with D perhaps matching TRBD2 (7 bases). Deletions cut 5 bases from V and 0 bases from J, with 11 bases between. CDR1 SGDLS and CDR2 YYNGEE come from the germline V gene. The CDR3 runs to 15 residues. CDR3 loop: CASSRGGANTGELFF. Written as DNA, the CDR3 is TGTGCCAGCAGTAGGGGGGGCGCGAACACCGGGGAGCTGTTTTTT.

The J gene is TRBJ2-1, the V gene TRBV6-2 or TRBV6-3; 9 nucleotides agree with TRBD2. The CDR3 contains 16 residues. Germline V gives CDR1 MNHEY, CDR2 SVGEGT. V gave up 6 bases and J gave up 4 bases; unmatched junction bases: 10. The CDR3 region is CASSPRGGVSYNEQFF. In DNA, the CDR3 is TGTGCCAGCAGCCCGCGGGGGGGCGTATCGTACAATGAGCAGTTCTTC.

The V gene is TRBV27, the J gene TRBJ2-2; D gene unclear. The CDR3 spans 14 residues. The germline V gene encodes CDR1 MNHEY and CDR2 SMNVEV (reference sequence). V was trimmed by 5 bases and J by 6 bases, leaving 13 bases between them. The CDR3 region has the DNA TGTGCCAGCAGTCCGCAGGTCTTCCCCGGGGAGCTGTTTTTT. It yields the protein CASSPQVFPGELFF.

This chain links TRBV27 with TRBJ1-4; perhaps TRBD1 as D (6 bases). CDR3 length: 13 amino acids. Germline V gives CDR1 MNHEY, CDR2 SMNVEV (reference sequence). V lost 2 bases and J 8 bases, leaving 9 bases between the germline ends. Here the CDR3 reads CASSLQGTEKLFF. The CDR3 nucleotides are TGTGCCAGCAGTTTACAGGGGACCGAAAAACTGTTTTTT. Filled out from reference TRBV27 and TRBJ1-4, the complete variable domain reads EAQVTQNPRYLITVTGKKLTVTCSQNMNHEYMSWYRQDPGLGLRQIYYSMNVEVTDKGDVPEGYKVSRKEKRNFPLILESPSPNQTSLYFCASSLQGTEKLFFGSGTQLSVL.

This chain uses TRBV6-1 with TRBJ2-3, with 9 bases matching TRBD2. This CDR3 is built from 15 residues. Germline V lookup: CDR1 MNHNS, CDR2 SASEGT. Trimming removed 3 bases from V and 3 bases from J; junction bases left unmatched: 4. The CDR3 DNA is TGTGCCAGCAGTGAGTCGGCGGGGGGGACAGATACGCAGTATTTT. Its protein is CASSESAGGTDTQYF.

A remark on this clone: The same CDR3 also results from other DNA sequences found in this sample. The chain carries TRBV5-4 and TRBJ2-3; tentatively, D is TRBD1 (5 bases). The CDR3 sequence is 14 residues long. The germline V gene encodes CDR1 SGHNT and CDR2 YYREEE (reference sequence). Between the trimmed V and J ends, which lost 1 base and 0 bases, there was a span of 6 bases. CDR3 residues: CASSLTGSTDTQYF. In DNA form, the CDR3 reads TGTGCCAGCAGCTTGACAGGAAGCACAGATACGCAGTATTTT.

This chain connects TRBV27 to TRBJ2-7; TRBD1 might be the D (5 bases). V was clipped by 6 bases and J by 7 bases, with 16 bases between them. CDR1 is MNHEY and CDR2 is SMNVEV in the germline V gene (reference sequence). CDR3 size: 13 residues. The CDR3 protein is CASSLTGAGEQYF. The CDR3 coding sequence is TGTGCCAGCAGCCTTACAGGTGCTGGGGAGCAGTACTTC.

This clone has more than one count but fewer than ten. The rearrangement uses TRBV11-1 and TRBJ1-1; D might be TRBD1 (5 bases). CDR1 and CDR2 (germline): SGHAT, FQDESV (reference sequence). The CDR3 is 14 residues long. Trimming stripped 4 bases from V and 6 bases from J, with 15 bases between. CDR3 DNA sequence: TGTGCCAGCAGCTCGGACACCTACCATCCTGAAGCTTTCTTT. This translates into CASSSDTYHPEAFF.

The rearrangement joins TRBV11-2 to TRBJ2-3; D call uncertain. The V end lost 1 base, the J end lost 2 bases, and 7 bases lay between the germline ends. The germline gives CDR1 SGHAT, CDR2 FQNNGV. The CDR3 length is 14 residues. The CDR3: CASSLVADTDTQYF. For the CDR3, the DNA is TGTGCCAGCAGCTTAGTTGCAGACACAGATACGCAGTATTTT.

The chain is built from TRBV18 and TRBJ1-1; 8 bases map to TRBD1. Germline values: CDR1 KGHSH, CDR2 LQKENI. The CDR3 runs 14 residues. After removal of 6 bases from V and 1 base from J, the junction contained 4 bases not matched to a gene. The CDR3 coding sequence is TGTGCCAGCTCGCTACAGGGGGGGAACACTGAAGCTTTCTTT. Protein sequence: CASSLQGGNTEAFF. Supplemented by reference TRBV18 and TRBJ1-1, the full variable domain reads NAGVMQNPRHLVRRRGQEARLRCSPMKGHSHVYWYRQLPEEGLKFMVYLQKENIIDESGMPKERFSAEFPKEGPSILRIQQVVRGDSAAYFCASSLQGGNTEAFFGQGTRLTVV.

This clone was found a few times. The V gene is TRBV21-1, the J gene TRBJ1-6. TRBV21-1 is a listed pseudogene. The CDR3 covers 17 residues. The CDR3 loop is CASSKEPSQSGNSPLHF. In nucleotides, the CDR3 is TGTGCCAGCAGCAAAGAGCCCTCCCAGTCGGGGAATTCACCCCTCCACTTT.

The chain uses TRBV10-3 and TRBJ1-2, with TRBD1 matching 7 bases. The CDR3 has 14 residues. Germline trimming cut 4 bases from V and 6 bases from J; bases unmatched to any gene: 8. The germline gives CDR1 ENHRY, CDR2 SYGVKD. The chain's CDR3 is CAISARTGVDGYTF. Written as DNA, the CDR3 is TGTGCCATCAGTGCGAGGACAGGTGTGGATGGCTACACCTTC.

The V and J genes are TRBV19 and TRBJ2-7; D might be TRBD1 (5 bases). The CDR3 is made up of 14 amino acids. Germline values: CDR1 LNHDA, CDR2 SQIVND (reference sequence). V gave up 1 base and J gave up 7 bases, with 14 bases separating them. The DNA of the CDR3 is TGTGCCAGTAGTATAGGCCCGGGCCAGGGAGAGCAGTACTTC. As protein: CASSIGPGQGEQYF.

This chain connects TRBV6-5 to TRBJ1-6, with D possibly matching TRBD1 (5 bases). Trimming removed 10 bases from V and 0 bases from J, with 10 bases in between. CDR3 length: 14 amino acids. Germline V CDR1 and CDR2: MNHEY, SVGAGI. The CDR3 is CATGVSSYNSPLHF. CDR3 nucleotide sequence: TGTGCCACGGGGGTGAGCTCCTATAATTCACCCCTCCACTTT.

This chain joins TRBV5-1 and TRBJ1-5; 8 bases align to TRBD1. The CDR3 contains 18 residues. From germline, CDR1 is SGHRS and CDR2 YFSETQ. V dropped 7 bases and J dropped 0; count of bases not matched to a gene: 15. This CDR3 is CASGTDREPRNSNQPQHF. The DNA for the CDR3 is TGCGCCAGCGGAACGGACAGGGAGCCTAGGAATAGCAATCAGCCCCAGCATTTT.

A single count supports this clone. The chain carries TRBV6-5 and TRBJ1-2, with 7 bases matching TRBD1. CDR3 length equals 15 residues. CDR1 and CDR2 (germline): MNHEY, SVGAGI. The junction had 6 bases not matched to a gene; V was cut back by 2 bases and J by 3 bases. The CDR3 DNA reads TGTGCCAGCAGTTACGCCGACAGGGAGGACTATGGCTACACCTTC. This sequence encodes CASSYADREDYGYTF.

The chain couples TRBV13 to TRBJ1-2; TRBD1 aligns across 7 bases. J lost 8 bases, V lost 4 bases, and 13 bases had no gene match. CDR1 PRHDT and CDR2 FYEKMQ come from the germline V gene (reference sequence). There are 15 residues in the CDR3. The CDR3 DNA sequence: TGTGCCAGCAGCTCGGGGACAGAGCCCCGCGGCGGCTACACCTTC. Residues: CASSSGTEPRGGYTF.

The chain employs TRBV6-5 and TRBJ2-7; the match to TRBD2 covers 8 bases. Per the germline V gene, CDR1 is MNHEY and CDR2 is SVGAGI. The CDR3 is 13 residues long. V lost 8 bases, J lost 10 bases, and 13 bases stayed unmatched. This CDR3 is CASDGIAGGRQYF. The CDR3 region has the DNA TGTGCCAGCGATGGGATCGCGGGGGGCCGACAGTACTTC.

The chain uses TRBV19 and TRBJ2-1; 8 bases match TRBD2. The CDR3 is 16 amino acids. Trimming cost V 6 bases and J 2 bases; bases outside gene matches: 9. The germline gives CDR1 LNHDA, CDR2 SQIVND (reference sequence). The CDR3 coding sequence is TGTGCCAGTAGCTTCCCGGGAGGGGTCGCCTACAATGAGCAGTTCTTC. Protein sequence: CASSFPGGVAYNEQFF.